Sequencing of this TCR beta chain was carried out in a study of T cell changes during pregnancy in multiple sclerosis. CDR3 length: 16 amino acids. The germline V gene has CDR1 KGHSH and CDR2 LQKENI. The germline V and J ends were trimmed by 1 base and 0 bases, with 9 bases remaining between them. This clone appeared a single time. Some clones are missing from TCRdb's copy, which holds only in-frame ones; the method was immunoSEQ multiplex PCR. The sample includes 85,000 to 130,000 clones, 85% to 95% seen only once; the top ten take roughly 1.2%. The chain couples TRBV18 to TRBJ2-2, with TRBD2 as a possible D gene (6 bases). Specimen: peripheral blood, collected in the second trimester of pregnancy. The receptor's source is a female donor with multiple sclerosis, enrolled in a pregnancy study. DNA of the CDR3: TGTGCCAGCTCACCACAGGGCGGGGCGAACACCGGGGAGCTGTTTTTT. Protein product: CASSPQGGANTGELFF.